The sequence of this TCR beta chain was determined in a study of T-cell reconstitution after alpha-beta-depleted transplantation in children. Unique molecular identifiers were incorporated into the prepared TCRbeta library. TCRdb analysed the PCR reads with MiXCR anew, one entry per CDR3 protein. The data contain about 640,000 distinct CDR3 sequences, approximately 15% of them singletons. This CDR3 is 12 amino acids long. Deletions cut 3 bases from V and 5 bases from J, with 10 bases between. The germline CDR1 and CDR2 sequences are SQVTM and ANQGSEA. This clonotype showed up many times. The TCR sequence derives from a human donor who donated a stem cell graft to a child with acute myeloid leukemia. The specimen comprised PBMCs from the stem cell graft donor, sampled from the stem cell graft. V is TRBV29-1 and J is TRBJ2-5, with D perhaps matching TRBD2 (6 bases). CDR3 loop: CSVDGGMETQYF. The CDR3 DNA reads as TGCAGCGTTGATGGGGGGATGGAGACCCAGTACTTC. The variable domain in full, with the rest retrieved from reference TRBV29-1 and TRBJ2-5, is SAVISQKPSRDICQRGTSLTIQCQVDSQVTMMFWYRQQPGQSLTLIATANQGSEATYESGFVIDKFPISRPNLTFSTLTVSNMSPEDSSIYLCSVDGGMETQYFGPGTRLLVL.